A selection of T cell receptor beta chains follows, all from one sample in a study of CD8 T cells in ankylosing spondylitis. TCRdb analysed the 5' RACE reads with MiXCR anew, one entry per CDR3 protein. Of a few hundred thousand distinct CDR3 sequences in the sample, around 20% were seen once. Sequenced input: blood, either unsorted or a sorted T cell fraction (not recorded which). The receptors derive from a female donor with ankylosing spondylitis or in good health (not recorded which). Each CDR3 is given with its conserved first and last residue. Each record gives: J gene, clone size, D gene, V gene, CDR3 protein, CDR3 DNA. A D gene is named only where the DNA matches it firmly. The listing skips clone size in some rows; elsewhere it reads once, few, many or a size class.

>TRBJ1-1|few|TRBD1|TRBV6-5
CASRRQGGEAFF
TGTGCCAGCAGACGACAGGGGGGGGAAGCTTTCTTT
>TRBJ2-3|many|TRBD1|TRBV20-1
CSARKRDRSTDTQYF
TGCAGTGCTAGGAAGAGGGACAGAAGCACAGATACGCAGTATTTT
>TRBJ1-2|NA|NA|TRBV10-3
CAISNAKGGYTF
TGTGCCATCTCGAATGCTAAGGGTGGCTACACCTTC
>TRBJ2-1|few|NA|TRBV6-1
CASSSQGGNEQFF
TGTGCCAGCAGTAGTCAAGGGGGCAATGAGCAGTTCTTC
>TRBJ2-1|NA|NA|TRBV12-3/TRBV12-4
CASRGANNEQFF
TGTGCCAGCCGAGGGGCCAACAATGAGCAGTTCTTC
>TRBJ2-1|many|TRBD1|TRBV20-1
CSARLRGTGYNEQFF
TGCAGTGCTAGATTGCGCGGGACAGGCTACAATGAGCAGTTCTTC
>TRBJ2-3|few|NA|TRBV6-1
CASSLRTTGLNTDTQYF
TGTGCCAGCAGTCTCCGGACTACTGGACTGAACACAGATACGCAGTATTTT
>TRBJ2-4|few|NA|TRBV7-9
CASSSPQGRGAKNIQYF
TGTGCCAGCAGCTCCCCACAGGGAAGAGGAGCCAAAAACATTCAGTACTTC
>TRBJ2-1|few|NA|TRBV9
CASSVAGGWNEQFF
TGTGCCAGCAGCGTAGCTGGGGGTTGGAATGAGCAGTTCTTC
>TRBJ2-7|many|NA|TRBV20-1
CSSRVAYEQYF
TGCAGTTCTCGGGTTGCCTACGAGCAGTACTTC
>TRBJ1-2|few|NA|TRBV2
CASSETVLYGYTF
TGTGCCAGCAGCGAGACAGTCCTCTATGGCTACACCTTC
>TRBJ2-1|NA|TRBD2|TRBV20-1
CSWTSGGNEQFF
TGCAGCTGGACTAGCGGGGGGAATGAGCAGTTCTTC
>TRBJ1-1|NA|NA|TRBV25-1
CASRRGSDTEAFF
TGTGCCAGCAGAAGGGGGTCGGACACTGAAGCTTTCTTT
>TRBJ2-7|NA|NA|TRBV2
CASSEVRAGEQYF
TGTGCCAGCAGTGAAGTTAGGGCCGGCGAGCAGTACTTC